This T cell receptor beta chain was identified during a study of control samples from healthy donors and cancer patients. The data were produced by immunoSEQ multiplex PCR, yet TCRdb's version contains in-frame clones alone and is incomplete. The sample has 150,000 or so clones, roughly 93% seen once; the top ten hold almost 6%. With 4 bases clipped from V and 7 bases from J, the junction kept 6 bases outside the gene matches. The CDR3 totals 14 residues. Germline V gives CDR1 LGHNA, CDR2 YNFKEQ. Sample: blood. This TCR came from a man younger than 30 in good health. The rearrangement links TRBV4-2 to TRBJ2-2; 7 bases fit TRBD2. CDR3 amino acids: CASSPQGGYGELFF. The CDR3 region has the DNA TGTGCCAGCAGCCCCCAGGGAGGGTACGGGGAGCTGTTTTTT.